This T cell receptor (beta chain) was retrieved from a study of T cell responses to AZD1222 COVID-19 vaccine. Study-wide background: The analysis combined second doses at about 4 or about 12 weeks.

A remark on this clone: Sequence at one end of the junction differs from germline and may be a read error.

The germline CDR1 and CDR2 sequences are MNHEY and SVGEGT. This CDR3 is built from 15 residues. Sequenced by immunoSEQ multiplex PCR; TCRdb stores in-frame clones only, minus some. The data show over 100,000 clones, about 83% seen once. The material was peripheral blood, obtained on day 0 of AZD1222 vaccination. This rearrangement joins TRBV6-2 or TRBV6-3 to TRBJ2-1, with 9 bases lining up with TRBD2. The source of this sequence is an adult in good health. This CDR3 reads CASTYGTSWDHEQFF. CDR3 in DNA: TGTGCCAGCACTTACGGGACTAGCTGGGACCATGAGCAGTTCTTC.